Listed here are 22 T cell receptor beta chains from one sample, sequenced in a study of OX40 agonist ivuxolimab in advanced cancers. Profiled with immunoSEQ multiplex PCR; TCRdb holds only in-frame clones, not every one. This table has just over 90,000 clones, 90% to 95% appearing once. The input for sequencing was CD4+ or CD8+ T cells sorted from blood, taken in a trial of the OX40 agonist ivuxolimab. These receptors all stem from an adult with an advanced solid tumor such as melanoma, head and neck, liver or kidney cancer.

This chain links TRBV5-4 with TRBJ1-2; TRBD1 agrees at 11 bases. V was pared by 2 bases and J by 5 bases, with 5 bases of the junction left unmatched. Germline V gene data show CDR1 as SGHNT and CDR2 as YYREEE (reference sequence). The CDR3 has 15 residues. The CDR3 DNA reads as TGTGCCAGCAGCTTTTTGGACAGGGGGCAATATGGCTACACCTTC. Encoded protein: CASSFLDRGQYGYTF. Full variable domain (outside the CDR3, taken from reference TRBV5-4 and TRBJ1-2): ETGVTQSPTHLIKTRGQQVTLRCSSQSGHNTVSWYQQALGQGPQFIFQYYREEENGRGNFPPRFSGLQFPNYSSELNVNALELDDSALYLCASSFLDRGQYGYTFGSGTRLTVV.

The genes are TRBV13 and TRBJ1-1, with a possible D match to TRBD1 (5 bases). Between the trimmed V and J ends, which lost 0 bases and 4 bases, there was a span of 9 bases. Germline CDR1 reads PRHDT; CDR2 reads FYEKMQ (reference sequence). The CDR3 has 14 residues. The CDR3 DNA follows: TGTGCCAGCAGCTTAGGGGGGCTGGCCACTGAAGCTTTCTTT. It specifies CASSLGGLATEAFF.

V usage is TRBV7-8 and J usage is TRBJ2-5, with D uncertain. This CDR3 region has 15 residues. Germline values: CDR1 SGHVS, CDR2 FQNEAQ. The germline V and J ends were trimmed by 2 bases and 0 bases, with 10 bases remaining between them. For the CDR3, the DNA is TGTGCCAGCAGCTTAACACAGCTCTACCAAGAGACCCAGTACTTC. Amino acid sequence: CASSLTQLYQETQYF.

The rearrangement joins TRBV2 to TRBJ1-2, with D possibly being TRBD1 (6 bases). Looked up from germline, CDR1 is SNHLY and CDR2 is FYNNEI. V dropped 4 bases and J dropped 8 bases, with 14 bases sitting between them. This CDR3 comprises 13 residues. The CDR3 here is CASSVGGGVGYTF. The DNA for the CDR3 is TGTGCCAGCAGTGTAGGGGGTGGCGTCGGCTACACCTTC.

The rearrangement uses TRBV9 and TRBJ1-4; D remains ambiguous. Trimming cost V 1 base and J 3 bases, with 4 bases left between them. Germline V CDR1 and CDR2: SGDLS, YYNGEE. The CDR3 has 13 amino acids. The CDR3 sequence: CASSVSANEKLFF. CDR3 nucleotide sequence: TGTGCCAGCAGCGTAAGTGCTAATGAAAAACTGTTTTTT.

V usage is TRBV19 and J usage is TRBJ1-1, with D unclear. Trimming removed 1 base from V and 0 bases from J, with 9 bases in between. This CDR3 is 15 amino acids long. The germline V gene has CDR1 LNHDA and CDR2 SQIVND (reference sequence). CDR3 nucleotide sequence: TGTGCCAGTAGTATAGCGACTGGCATGAACACTGAAGCTTTCTTT. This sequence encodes CASSIATGMNTEAFF.

The CDR3 loop is CASSHGGNTEAFF. The DNA for the CDR3 is TGCGCCAGCAGCCATGGAGGGAACACTGAAGCTTTCTTT. The chain links TRBV4-1 to TRBJ1-1; D gene unclear. There are 13 residues in the CDR3. Germline loops: CDR1 MGHRA, CDR2 YSYEKL. With 3 bases removed from V and 1 base from J, the gap between germline ends came to 6 bases.

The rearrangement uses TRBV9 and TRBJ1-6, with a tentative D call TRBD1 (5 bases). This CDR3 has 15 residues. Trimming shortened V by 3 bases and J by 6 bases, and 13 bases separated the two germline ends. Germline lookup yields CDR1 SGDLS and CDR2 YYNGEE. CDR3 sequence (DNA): TGTGCCAGCAGCGCGGAGGGGAGGGCTAATTCACCCCTCCACTTT. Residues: CASSAEGRANSPLHF. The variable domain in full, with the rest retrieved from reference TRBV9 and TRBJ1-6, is DSGVTQTPKHLITATGQRVTLRCSPRSGDLSVYWYQQSLDQGLQFLIQYYNGEERAKGNILERFSAQQFPDLHSELNLSSLELGDSALYFCASSAEGRANSPLHFGNGTRLTVT.

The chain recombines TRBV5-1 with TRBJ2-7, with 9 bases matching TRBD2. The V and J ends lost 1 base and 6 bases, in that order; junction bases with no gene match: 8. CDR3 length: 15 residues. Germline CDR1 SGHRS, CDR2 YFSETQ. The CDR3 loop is CASSLRGGAGIEQYF. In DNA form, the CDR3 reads TGCGCCAGCAGCTTGCGCGGGGGGGCCGGTATCGAGCAGTACTTC.

The CDR3 loop reads CASSILHINYGYTF. DNA for the CDR3: TGTGCCAGTAGTATTTTGCACATTAACTATGGCTACACCTTC. The rearrangement uses TRBV19 and TRBJ1-2, with no clear D. The V gene's germline CDR1 is LNHDA and CDR2 SQIVND (reference sequence). Trimming took off 3 bases at V and 1 base at J, with 9 bases between the two ends. The CDR3 totals 14 residues. Looking up the rest from reference TRBV19 and TRBJ1-2 gives the full variable domain: DGGITQSPKYLFRKEGQNVTLSCEQNLNHDAMYWYRQDPGQGLRLIYYSQIVNDFQKGDIAEGYSVSREKKESFPLTVTSAQKNPTAFYLCASSILHINYGYTFGSGTRLTVV.

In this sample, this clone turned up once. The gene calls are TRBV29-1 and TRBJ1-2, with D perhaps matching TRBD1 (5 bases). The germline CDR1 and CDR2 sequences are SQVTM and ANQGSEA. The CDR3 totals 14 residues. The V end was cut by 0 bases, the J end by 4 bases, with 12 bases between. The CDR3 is CSVEDPGHFYGYTF. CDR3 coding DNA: TGCAGCGTTGAAGATCCAGGACACTTCTATGGCTACACCTTC.

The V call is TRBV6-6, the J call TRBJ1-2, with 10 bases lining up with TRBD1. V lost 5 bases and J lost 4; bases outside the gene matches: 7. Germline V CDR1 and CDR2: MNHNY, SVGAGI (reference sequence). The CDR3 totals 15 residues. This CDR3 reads CASSPTGGVGYGYTF. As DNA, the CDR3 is TGTGCCAGCAGTCCGACAGGGGGCGTCGGCTATGGCTACACCTTC.

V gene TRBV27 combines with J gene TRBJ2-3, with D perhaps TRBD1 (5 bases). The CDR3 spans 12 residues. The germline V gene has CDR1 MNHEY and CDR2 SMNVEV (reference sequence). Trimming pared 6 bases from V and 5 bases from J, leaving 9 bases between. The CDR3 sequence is CASRSTGDTQYF. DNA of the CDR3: TGTGCCAGCAGGTCCACAGGAGATACGCAGTATTTT.

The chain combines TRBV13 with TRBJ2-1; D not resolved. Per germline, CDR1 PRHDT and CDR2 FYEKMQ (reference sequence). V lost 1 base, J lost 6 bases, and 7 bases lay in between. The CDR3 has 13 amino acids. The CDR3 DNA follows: TGTGCCAGCAGCTTAGTTACGGTCAATGAGCAGTTCTTC. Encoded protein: CASSLVTVNEQFF.

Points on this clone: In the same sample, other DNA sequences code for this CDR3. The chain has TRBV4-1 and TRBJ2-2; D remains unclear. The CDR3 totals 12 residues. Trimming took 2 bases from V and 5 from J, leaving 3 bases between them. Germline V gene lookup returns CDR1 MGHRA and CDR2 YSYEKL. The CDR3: CASSQSTGELFF. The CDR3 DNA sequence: TGCGCCAGCAGCCAATCAACCGGGGAGCTGTTTTTT.

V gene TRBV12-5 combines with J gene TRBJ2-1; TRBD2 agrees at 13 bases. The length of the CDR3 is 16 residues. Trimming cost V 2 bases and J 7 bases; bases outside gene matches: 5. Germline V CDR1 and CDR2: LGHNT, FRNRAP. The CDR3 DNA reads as TGTGCTAGTGGTTTGAAACTAGCGGGAGGGGGAAATGAGCAGTTCTTC. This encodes CASGLKLAGGGNEQFF.

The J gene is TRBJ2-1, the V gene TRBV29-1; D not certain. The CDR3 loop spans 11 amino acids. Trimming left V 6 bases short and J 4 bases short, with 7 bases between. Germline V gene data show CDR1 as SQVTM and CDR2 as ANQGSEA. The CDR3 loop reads CSVTEYNEQFF. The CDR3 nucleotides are TGCAGCGTGACGGAATACAATGAGCAGTTCTTC.

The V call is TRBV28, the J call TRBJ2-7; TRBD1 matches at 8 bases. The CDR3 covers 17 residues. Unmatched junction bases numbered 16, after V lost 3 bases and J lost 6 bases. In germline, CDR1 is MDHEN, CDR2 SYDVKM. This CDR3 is CASSFEYLDREEREQYF. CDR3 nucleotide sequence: TGTGCCAGCAGTTTTGAATATTTGGACAGGGAGGAGCGCGAGCAGTACTTC.

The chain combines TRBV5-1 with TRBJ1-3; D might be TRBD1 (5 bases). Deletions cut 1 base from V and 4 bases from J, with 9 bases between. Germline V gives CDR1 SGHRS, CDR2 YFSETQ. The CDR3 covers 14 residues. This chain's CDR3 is CASSLRGAGNTIYF. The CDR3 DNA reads TGCGCCAGCAGCTTGAGGGGCGCCGGAAACACCATATATTTT.

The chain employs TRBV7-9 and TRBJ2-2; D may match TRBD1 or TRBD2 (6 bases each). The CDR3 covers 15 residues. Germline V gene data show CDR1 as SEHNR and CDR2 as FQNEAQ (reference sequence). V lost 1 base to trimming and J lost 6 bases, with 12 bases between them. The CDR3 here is CASSLEEGDPGELFF. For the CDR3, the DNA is TGTGCCAGCAGCTTAGAGGAGGGGGACCCCGGGGAGCTGTTTTTT.

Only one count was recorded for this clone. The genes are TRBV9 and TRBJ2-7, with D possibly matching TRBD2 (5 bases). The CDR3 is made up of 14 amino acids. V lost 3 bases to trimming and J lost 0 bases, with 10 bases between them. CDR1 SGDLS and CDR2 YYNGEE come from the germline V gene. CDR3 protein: CASSAQDSSYEQYF. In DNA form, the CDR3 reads TGTGCCAGCAGCGCCCAGGACTCCTCCTACGAGCAGTACTTC.

CDR3 in amino acids: CASSDGYGYTF. CDR3 nucleotide sequence: TGTGCCAGCAGCGATGGCTATGGCTACACCTTC. The gene calls are TRBV5-4 and TRBJ1-2; the D is unclear. V lost 4 bases and J 4 bases, leaving 5 bases between the germline ends. Germline V gene sequence: CDR1 SGHNT, CDR2 YYREEE (reference sequence). There are 11 residues in the CDR3.